A selection of T cell receptor beta chains follows, all from one sample in a study of CD8 T cells in ankylosing spondylitis. TCRdb redid the calling of the 5' RACE reads with MiXCR, one entry per CDR3 protein. The sample includes roughly 450,000 distinct CDR3 sequences, 20% to 30% of them seen just once. The sequenced sample consisted of blood, either unsorted or a sorted T cell fraction (not recorded which). The receptors here all came from a male donor with ankylosing spondylitis. The CDR3 runs from the conserved cysteine through the conserved F or W. The D gene is left open where the match is weak. Where a row states a size, it is once, few, many or the class of an expanded clone; other rows omit it.

abundance,v_gene,j_gene,d_gene,CDR3aa,CDR3nt
once,TRBV27,TRBJ2-1,.,CASSRGGPHNEQFF,TGTGCCAGCAGCCGAGGAGGCCCCCACAATGAGCAGTTCTTC
.,TRBV5-1,TRBJ2-2,.,CASTITSNTGELFF,TGCGCCAGCACCATAACCTCTAACACCGGGGAGCTGTTTTTT
.,TRBV5-1,TRBJ1-1,.,CASRPGTGNTEAFF,TGCGCCAGCCGACCGGGAACGGGGAACACTGAAGCTTTCTTT
.,TRBV18,TRBJ2-3,TRBD2,CASSPPLASGRAVKQYF,TGTGCCAGCTCACCTCCATTGGCTAGCGGGAGGGCGGTGAAGCAGTATTTT
once,TRBV7-8,TRBJ2-6,.,CASSLIASAGANVLTF,TGTGCCAGCAGCTTAATCGCTAGCGCTGGGGCCAACGTCCTGACTTTC
many,TRBV9,TRBJ2-5,.,CASSVRGHTLETQYF,TGTGCCAGCAGCGTGAGGGGACATACCTTAGAGACCCAGTACTTC
few,TRBV4-1,TRBJ2-5,.,CASSQDLTFQETQYF,TGCGCCAGCAGCCAAGATTTGACTTTCCAAGAGACCCAGTACTTC
.,TRBV7-9,TRBJ1-4,.,CASSPGVKMGDEKLFF,TGTGCCAGCAGCCCGGGAGTAAAGATGGGGGATGAAAAACTGTTTTTT
.,TRBV5-6,TRBJ1-6,TRBD1,CASSKGQRNSPLHF,TGTGCCAGCAGCAAGGGACAGCGAAATTCACCCCTCCACTTT
few,TRBV6-5,TRBJ1-1,TRBD1,CASSYSGGVSDTEAFF,TGTGCCAGCAGTTACTCAGGGGGCGTATCGGACACTGAAGCTTTCTTT
.,TRBV30,TRBJ2-7,.,CAWNGPRNEQYF,TGTGCCTGGAACGGCCCTAGGAACGAGCAGTACTTC
.,TRBV20-1,TRBJ2-3,.,CSAREGQGWIDTQYF,TGCAGTGCTCGCGAAGGGCAGGGCTGGATTGATACGCAGTATTTT
once,TRBV2,TRBJ2-1,.,CASRENRGGGNEQFF,TGTGCCAGCAGAGAGAACAGGGGAGGAGGCAATGAGCAGTTCTTC
.,TRBV11-2,TRBJ2-7,TRBD1,CASSLDGDRVEQYF,TGTGCCAGCAGCTTAGATGGGGACAGGGTGGAACAGTACTTC
.,TRBV24-1,TRBJ2-1,TRBD2,CATSESIAGGSPYNEQFF,TGTGCCACCAGTGAGTCGATAGCGGGAGGATCCCCCTACAATGAGCAGTTCTTC
few,TRBV7-2,TRBJ2-3,.,CASSLARFTRSTDTQYF,TGTGCCAGCAGCTTAGCGCGCTTCACCAGAAGCACAGATACGCAGTATTTT
few,TRBV12-3/TRBV12-4,TRBJ2-2,.,CASSFRGDTGELFF,TGTGCCAGCAGTTTTCGGGGAGACACCGGGGAGCTGTTTTTT
few,TRBV4-2,TRBJ1-1,.,CASSQDGWRTEAFF,TGTGCCAGCAGCCAAGATGGGTGGAGGACTGAAGCTTTCTTT
many,TRBV2,TRBJ2-1,TRBD2,CASSLSGSGYNEQFF,TGTGCCAGCAGTCTTAGCGGGAGTGGTTACAATGAGCAGTTCTTC
few,TRBV7-8,TRBJ1-2,.,CASSKAGKYYGYTF,TGTGCCAGCAGCAAAGCCGGAAAGTACTATGGCTACACCTTC
.,TRBV6-1,TRBJ2-1,.,CASSDRFAYNEQFF,TGTGCCAGCAGTGACCGGTTCGCCTACAATGAGCAGTTCTTC
.,TRBV11-2,TRBJ1-1,.,CASRLLGGRTEAFF,TGTGCCAGCAGACTTCTGGGGGGGAGAACTGAAGCTTTCTTT
.,TRBV20-1,TRBJ1-6,.,CSARGESGNSPLHF,TGCAGTGCTAGAGGGGAATCAGGAAATTCACCCCTCCACTTT
few,TRBV30,TRBJ1-2,.,CAWTPGGYGYTF,TGTGCCTGGACCCCGGGGGGCTATGGCTACACCTTC
.,TRBV25-1,TRBJ2-2,.,CASSELKGTGTGTGELFF,TGTGCCAGCAGTGAACTGAAGGGGACGGGAACGGGCACCGGGGAGCTGTTTTTT
.,TRBV24-1,TRBJ2-2,.,CATSDPTGPGELFF,TGTGCCACCAGTGACCCCACGGGTCCCGGGGAGCTGTTTTTT
.,TRBV5-1,TRBJ2-3,.,CASGHTDTQYF,TGCGCCAGCGGTCACACAGATACGCAGTATTTT
few,TRBV4-2,TRBJ2-2,.,CASSLGGSYTGELFF,TGTGCCAGCAGCCTGGGTGGGAGTTACACCGGGGAGCTGTTTTTT
many,TRBV12-3/TRBV12-4,TRBJ1-1,.,CASSFGGPEAFF,TGTGCCAGCAGTTTCGGGGGCCCCGAAGCTTTCTTT
few,TRBV20-1,TRBJ2-2,TRBD2,CSARSRTSGNTGELFF,TGCAGTGCTAGATCACGGACTAGCGGAAACACCGGGGAGCTGTTTTTT
.,TRBV6-1,TRBJ2-3,TRBD1,CASRDRGADSDTQYF,TGTGCCAGCAGGGACAGGGGCGCGGATTCAGATACGCAGTATTTT
few,TRBV12-3/TRBV12-4,TRBJ2-2,TRBD2,CASSPPRTSGIGGELFF,TGTGCCAGCAGCCCCCCCAGGACTAGCGGGATAGGGGGGGAGCTGTTTTTT
few,TRBV5-1,TRBJ2-2,TRBD2,CASSLRLAGNTGELFF,TGCGCCAGCAGCTTGCGGCTAGCGGGGAACACCGGGGAGCTGTTTTTT
few,TRBV12-5,TRBJ2-3,.,CASGQDLEGKDTQYF,TGTGCTAGTGGACAGGACCTCGAGGGGAAAGATACGCAGTATTTT
.,TRBV24-1,TRBJ2-5,.,CATSDKKRTWETQYF,TGTGCCACCAGTGACAAAAAAAGGACATGGGAGACCCAGTACTTC
few,TRBV10-3,TRBJ2-1,TRBD2,CAISESWTSGSCEQFF,TGTGCCATCAGTGAGTCTTGGACTAGCGGGAGCTGTGAGCAGTTCTTC
.,TRBV24-1,TRBJ2-2,.,CASRGAGATGELFF,TGTGCCAGCAGGGGCGCGGGAGCCACCGGGGAGCTGTTTTTT
.,TRBV5-1,TRBJ1-4,TRBD1,CASSGQGAGDEKLFF,TGCGCCAGCAGCGGACAGGGGGCCGGTGATGAAAAACTGTTTTTT
few,TRBV4-2,TRBJ1-5,.,CASSPGEYYSNQPQHF,TGTGCCAGCAGCCCGGGGGAATACTATAGCAATCAGCCCCAGCATTTT
few,TRBV27,TRBJ1-3,TRBD1,CASRRDRAGNTIYF,TGTGCCAGCAGGCGGGACAGGGCGGGAAACACCATATATTTT
.,TRBV20-1,TRBJ2-5,.,CSARDFRGAGETQYF,TGCAGTGCTAGAGATTTTCGAGGGGCCGGGGAGACCCAGTACTTC
few,TRBV6-1,TRBJ2-2,.,CASTGILATHNTGELFF,TGTGCCAGCACCGGGATTCTAGCAACCCATAACACCGGGGAGCTGTTTTTT
.,TRBV20-1,TRBJ1-1,TRBD1,CSAPGQGAPANTEAFF,TGCAGTGCCCCGGGACAGGGGGCACCAGCGAACACTGAAGCTTTCTTT
.,TRBV12-3/TRBV12-4,TRBJ1-2,.,CASSLGRVLGYTF,TGTGCCAGCAGTTTAGGGCGCGTCTTGGGCTACACCTTC
.,TRBV7-2,TRBJ2-1,.,CASSLAWTANNEQFF,TGTGCCAGCAGCTTAGCTTGGACAGCGAACAATGAGCAGTTCTTC
few,TRBV27,TRBJ1-2,.,CASNPVGHGRGYTF,TGTGCCAGCAACCCCGTAGGGCACGGGAGAGGCTACACCTTC